This TCR beta chain appears in the sequencing data of a study of T-cell reconstitution after alpha-beta-depleted transplantation in children. The study's findings and limits: After transplant, at about two months, alpha-beta T cells were reportedly derived from several hundred expanded graft clones. T-cell numbers and diversity, one year after transplant, stemmed largely from T cells that were newly produced.

To note about this clonotype: Its antigen is undetermined.

Unique molecular identifiers were used to barcode this TCRbeta library. MiXCR was run by TCRdb on the PCR reads, yielding one entry per CDR3 protein. The table records hundreds of thousands of distinct CDR3 sequences, approximately 17% of them present only once. The CDR3 runs to 12 residues. Germline CDR1 and CDR2: MRHNA and SNTAGT. Trimming shortened V by 6 bases and J by 7 bases, and 12 bases separated the two germline ends. This material consisted of PBMCs, mostly from graft donor cells, taken 360 days after TCRalphabeta/CD19-depleted stem cell transplant. The rearrangement uses TRBV6-4 and TRBJ1-1, with a possible D match to TRBD1 (6 bases). The receptor was derived from a male patient between 2 and 10 years old who had a stem cell transplant for acute lymphoblastic leukemia, so the T cells may come from the graft donor. CDR3 bases: TGTGCCAGCAGAACGGACAGAGGTGAAGCTTTCTTT. It translates to CASRTDRGEAFF.